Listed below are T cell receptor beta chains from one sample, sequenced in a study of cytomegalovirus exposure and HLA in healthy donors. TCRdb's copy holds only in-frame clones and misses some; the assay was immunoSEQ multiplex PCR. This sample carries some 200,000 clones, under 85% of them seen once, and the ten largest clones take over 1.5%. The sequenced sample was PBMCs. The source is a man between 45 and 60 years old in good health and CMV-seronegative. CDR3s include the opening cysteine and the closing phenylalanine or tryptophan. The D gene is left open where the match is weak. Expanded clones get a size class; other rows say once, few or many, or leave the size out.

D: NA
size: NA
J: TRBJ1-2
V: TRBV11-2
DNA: TGTGCCAGCAGCTTAGATGTCGGCTATGGCTACACCTTC
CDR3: CASSLDVGYGYTF

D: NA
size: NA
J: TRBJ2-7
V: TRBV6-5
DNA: TGTGCCAGCAGTTACTCGGAGGGAAGCGAGCAGTACTTC
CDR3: CASSYSEGSEQYF

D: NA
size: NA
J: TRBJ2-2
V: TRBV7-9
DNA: TGTGCCAGCAACACAGGAGCCACGAACACCGGGGAGCTGTTTTTT
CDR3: CASNTGATNTGELFF

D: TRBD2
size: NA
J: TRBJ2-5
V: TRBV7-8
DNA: TGTGCCAGCAGCTCCCCGTGGGGGGGGGAGACCCAGTACTTC
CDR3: CASSSPWGGETQYF

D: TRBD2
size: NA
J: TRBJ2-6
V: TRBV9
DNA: TGTGCCAGCAGCGCCCAGGCGGGCGGGGGGGCCTTTACCAACGTCCTGACTTTC
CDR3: CASSAQAGGGAFTNVLTF

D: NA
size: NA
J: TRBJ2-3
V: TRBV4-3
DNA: TGCGCCAGCAGCCAAGTAAGTGGTCGGAGCACAGATACGCAGTATTTT
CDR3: CASSQVSGRSTDTQYF

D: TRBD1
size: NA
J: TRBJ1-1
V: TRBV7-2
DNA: TGTGCCAGCAGCGGACAGGGGGCGAACACTGAAGCTTTCTTT
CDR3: CASSGQGANTEAFF

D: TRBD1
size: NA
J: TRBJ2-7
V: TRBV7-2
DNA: TGTGCCAGCAGCTCCCAGGGGACAGGGTCCCCCGAGCAGTACTTC
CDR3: CASSSQGTGSPEQYF

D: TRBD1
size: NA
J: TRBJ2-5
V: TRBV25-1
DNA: TGTGCCAGCAGTGAGCGACAGGGATGGACCCAGTACTTC
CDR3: CASSERQGWTQYF

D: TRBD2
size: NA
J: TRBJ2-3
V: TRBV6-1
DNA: TGTGCCAGCAGTGAAGTGTGGCGGAGCGGGAGTCCAGATACGCAGTATTTT
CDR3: CASSEVWRSGSPDTQYF

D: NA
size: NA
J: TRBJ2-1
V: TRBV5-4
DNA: TGTGCCAGCAGCTCCACCGGGACTCCCCCCTTCAATGAGCAGTTCTTC
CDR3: CASSSTGTPPFNEQFF

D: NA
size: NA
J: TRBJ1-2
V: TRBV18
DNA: TGTGCCAGCTCACCGGCCGGTCTGCGAGGGTACACCTTC
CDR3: CASSPAGLRGYTF

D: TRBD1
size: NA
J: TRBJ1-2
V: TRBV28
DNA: TGTGCCAGCAGTGACCGGGACAGGGCGATCAATGGCTACACCTTC
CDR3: CASSDRDRAINGYTF

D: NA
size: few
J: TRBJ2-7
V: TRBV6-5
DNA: TGTGCCAGCAGTTACTCCGAGGGAAAAAAGTACTTC
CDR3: CASSYSEGKKYF

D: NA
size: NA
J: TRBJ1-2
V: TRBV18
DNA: TGTGCCAGCTCACCATCAGGCGGGACCAACTATGGCTACACCTTC
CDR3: CASSPSGGTNYGYTF

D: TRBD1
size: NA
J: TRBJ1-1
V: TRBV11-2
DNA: TGTGCCAGCAGCTGGGGACAGGACACTGAAGCTTTCTTT
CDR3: CASSWGQDTEAFF

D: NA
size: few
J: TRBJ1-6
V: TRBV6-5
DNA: TGTGCCAGCACTGCTCGGCCGGGACCCCTCCACTTT
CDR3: CASTARPGPLHF

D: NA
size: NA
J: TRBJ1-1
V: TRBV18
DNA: TGTGCCAGCTCACCAACAAGGAACACTGAAGCTTTCTTT
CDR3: CASSPTRNTEAFF

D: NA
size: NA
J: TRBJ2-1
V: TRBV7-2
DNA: TGTGCCAGCAGCTTCACCAGGGACAATGAGCAGTTCTTC
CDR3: CASSFTRDNEQFF

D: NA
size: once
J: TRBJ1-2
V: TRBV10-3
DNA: TGTGCCATCAGTGATATGGGGGCCCATGGCTACACCTTC
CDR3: CAISDMGAHGYTF

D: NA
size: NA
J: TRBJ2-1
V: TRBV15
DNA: TGTGCCACCAGCAGAGATAATTCGGTCAATGAGCAGTTCTTC
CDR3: CATSRDNSVNEQFF

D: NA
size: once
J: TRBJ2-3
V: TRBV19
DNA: TGTGCCAGTAGTTGGCGGGATATCGATACGCAGTATTTT
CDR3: CASSWRDIDTQYF

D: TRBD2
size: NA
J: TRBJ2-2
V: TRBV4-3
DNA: TGCGCCAGCAGCAACCCAGGACTAGCGGGAGTCGGCGGGGAGCTGTTTTTT
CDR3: CASSNPGLAGVGGELFF

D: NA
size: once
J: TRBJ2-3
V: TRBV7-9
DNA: TGTTCCAGCAGCTTAGCGTCGGGGGACGGGGGCACAGATACGCAGTATTTT
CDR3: CSSSLASGDGGTDTQYF

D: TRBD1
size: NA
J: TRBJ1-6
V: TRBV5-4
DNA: TGTGCCAGCAGCGGACAGACAGGGGTTAATTCACCCCTCCACTTT
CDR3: CASSGQTGVNSPLHF

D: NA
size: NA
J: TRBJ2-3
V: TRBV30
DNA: TGTGCCTGGAGTCCAGCAGATACGCAGTATTTT
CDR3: CAWSPADTQYF

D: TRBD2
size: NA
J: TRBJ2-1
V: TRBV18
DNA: TGTGCCAGCTCACTGGTGGGAGGGGACAATGAGCAGTTCTTC
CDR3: CASSLVGGDNEQFF

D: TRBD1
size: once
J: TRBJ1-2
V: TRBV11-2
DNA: TGTGCCAGCAGCCCTGGGACAGCGTATGGCTACACCTTC
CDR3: CASSPGTAYGYTF